The 14 T cell receptor beta chains below come from one sample, sequenced in a study of vaccination effects on CD4 cells after COVID-19. It was after 10 days of culture that CD4+ T cells were isolated. The vaccine given was either BNT162b2 or mRNA-1273, in two doses. What these receptors recognize is not known. Method: immunoSEQ multiplex PCR; TCRdb's copy keeps in-frame clones and lacks some. The data hold 47,000 or so clones, with roughly two thirds observed a single time. The specimen was CD4+ T cells from PBMCs cultured without peptide, collected after COVID-19 vaccination. The receptors were gathered from a human donor who received a COVID-19 vaccine.

There are a few counts of this clone. V is TRBV5-6 and J is TRBJ1-2; unclear D gene. Between the trimmed V and J ends, which lost 4 bases and 3 bases, there was a span of 13 bases. Germline loops: CDR1 SGHDT, CDR2 YYEEEE. The CDR3 length is 14 residues. DNA of the CDR3: TGTGCCAGCAGCCGAAGGGCAGACGACTATGGCTACACCTTC. Translating gives CASSRRADDYGYTF. Full variable domain (rest looked up from reference TRBV5-6 and TRBJ1-2): DAGVTQSPTHLIKTRGQQVTLRCSPKSGHDTVSWYQQALGQGPQFIFQYYEEEERQRGNFPDRFSGHQFPNYSSELNVNALLLGDSALYLCASSRRADDYGYTFGSGTRLTVV.

This clone was detected only once. The chain couples TRBV5-1 to TRBJ2-7, with D tentatively TRBD1 (5 bases). The CDR3 length is 14 residues. Germline V gene lookup returns CDR1 SGHRS and CDR2 YFSETQ. Trimming shortened V by 2 bases and J by 1 base, and 10 bases separated the two germline ends. In DNA form, the CDR3 reads TGCGCCAGCAGCTTTTCACAGGAGTCCTACGAGCAGTACTTC. Amino acids: CASSFSQESYEQYF.

The chain combines TRBV6-1 with TRBJ1-5, with 7 bases fitting TRBD1. The CDR3 covers 13 residues. CDR1 is MNHNS and CDR2 is SASEGT in the germline V gene. The V segment lost 0 bases and the J segment 16 bases; nucleotides outside the gene matches: 9. Written as DNA, the CDR3 is TGTGCCAGCAGTGAAGCTTGGCAGGGGGGGGTTCATTTT. Protein product: CASSEAWQGGVHF.

This chain connects TRBV5-1 to TRBJ2-2; 13 bases map to TRBD2. The germline V gene has CDR1 SGHRS and CDR2 YFSETQ. The CDR3 consists of 17 residues. V was pared by 3 bases and J by 6 bases, with 8 bases of the junction left unmatched. CDR3 protein: CASSWGTSGMGAGELFF. CDR3 in DNA: TGCGCCAGCAGCTGGGGGACTAGCGGGATGGGTGCCGGGGAGCTGTTTTTT.

V usage is TRBV10-3 and J usage is TRBJ2-5, with D possibly being TRBD2 (5 bases). This CDR3 contains 15 residues. V gave up 10 bases and J gave up 4 bases, with 22 bases separating them. Germline V lookup: CDR1 ENHRY, CDR2 SYGVKD. In DNA form, the CDR3 reads TGTGCCAGCCGCATCCGAGGGAGCGAGGGAGAGACCCAGTACTTC. Translating gives CASRIRGSEGETQYF.

The rearrangement uses TRBV24-1 and TRBJ2-7; D perhaps matches TRBD1 (6 bases). The CDR3 sequence is 14 residues long. Trimming took 7 bases from V and 2 from J, leaving 14 bases between them. Germline lookup yields CDR1 KGHDR and CDR2 SFDVKD. CDR3 sequence (DNA): TGTGCCACCAGCCGGGCAGGGGAAACCTACGAGCAGTACTTC. This translates into CATSRAGETYEQYF.

This clone was picked up one time. This sample also contains other DNA sequences that code for the same CDR3. This chain connects TRBV6-5 to TRBJ2-7; no firm D call. The ends were cut back, 10 bases at V and 0 bases at J, with 19 bases in the middle. Germline V gene lookup returns CDR1 MNHEY and CDR2 SVGAGI. The CDR3 consists of 15 residues. CDR3 sequence: CATSPRPYVSYEQYF. The CDR3 DNA is TGTGCCACATCCCCTAGGCCCTACGTCTCCTACGAGCAGTACTTC.

The chain combines TRBV29-1 with TRBJ2-7, with D maybe TRBD2 (6 bases). V was trimmed by 1 base and J by 7 bases, leaving 14 bases between them. Germline V gives CDR1 SQVTM, CDR2 ANQGSEA. This CDR3 region has 13 residues. The chain's CDR3 is CSVEVWGVGEQYF. In DNA, the CDR3 is TGCAGCGTTGAAGTTTGGGGGGTTGGGGAGCAGTACTTC.

V gene TRBV19 combines with J gene TRBJ1-4; possibly TRBD1 for D (5 bases). CDR1 and CDR2 from the germline V gene are LNHDA and SQIVND (reference sequence). The CDR3 contains 15 residues. V lost 7 bases to trimming and J lost 8 bases, with 20 bases between them. The CDR3 DNA reads TGTGCCAGTAAAAGGAGTGGGGGGACGGGGGAAAAACTGTTTTTT. Amino acids: CASKRSGGTGEKLFF.

This clone showed up just a few times. The rearrangement joins TRBV9 to TRBJ2-2; D call uncertain. Germline V CDR1 and CDR2: SGDLS, YYNGEE. The germline V and J ends were trimmed by 0 bases and 0 bases, with 3 bases remaining between them. This CDR3 spans 14 amino acids. The CDR3 nucleotides read TGTGCCAGCAGCGTAGAGGCGAACACCGGGGAGCTGTTTTTT. Translating it yields CASSVEANTGELFF.

The V call is TRBV11-2, the J call TRBJ2-7; TRBD1 matches 9 bases. This CDR3 is built from 13 residues. Germline V CDR1 and CDR2: SGHAT, FQNNGV. J gave up 2 bases and V 10 bases, and 6 bases lay outside the gene matches. CDR3 DNA: TGTGCCACCCGGGACAGGGAGACCTACGAGCAGTACTTC. Amino acids: CATRDRETYEQYF.

This clone was recorded only once. This sequence joins TRBV23-1 and TRBJ2-2; 10 bases line up with TRBD2. TRBV23-1 qualifies as an ORF whose function is uncertain. The junction had 10 bases not matched to a gene; V was cut back by 2 bases and J by 4 bases. The CDR3 length is 18 residues. CDR3 in amino acids: CASSQVPPLAGTTGELFF. The CDR3 DNA is TGCGCCAGCAGTCAAGTCCCTCCACTAGCGGGAACCACCGGGGAGCTGTTTTTT.

The rearrangement links TRBV2 to TRBJ2-7; TRBD2 matches 10 bases. This CDR3 is 15 amino acids long. J lost 3 bases, V lost 1 base, and 3 bases had no gene match. Germline V gene sequence: CDR1 SNHLY, CDR2 FYNNEI. CDR3 DNA sequence: TGTGCCAGCAGTGAAGAGGTAGCGGGAGGCTACGAGCAGTACTTC. Protein sequence: CASSEEVAGGYEQYF.

In its sample, this clone was seen a few times. CDR3 sequence: CASSRSYEQYF. The CDR3 nucleotides read TGTGCCAGCAGCAGGAGTTACGAGCAGTACTTC. V is TRBV25-1 and J is TRBJ2-7, with D unclear. Germline V gene data show CDR1 as MGHDK and CDR2 as SYGVNS. The CDR3 spans 11 residues. Trimming removed 6 bases from V and 4 bases from J, with 7 bases in between.